In this sample, the clone carrying this T cell receptor beta chain turned up once. Antigen specificity is unknown. A much larger clonotype is one base distant, so this may be a read error. The germline V gene has CDR1 SGHTA and CDR2 FQGNSA. CDR3 length: 15 residues. J was trimmed by 5 bases and V by 4 bases; bases with no gene match: 8. These data are taken from a study of T cells in Graves' hyperthyroidism and ophthalmopathy. General study findings and limits: In blood, most of the thyroid clonotypes expanded above 0.001 were also present.

RNA transcripts provided the source from which TCR beta CDR3 regions were amplified. The primer set for the first-round RT-PCR of the TCR CDR3 was HTBI. TCRdb re-analysed the multiplex PCR reads in MiXCR, keeping a single row per CDR3 protein. Altogether around 660,000 distinct CDR3 sequences are present, about 45% being singletons, with the ten largest covering less than 9%. V and J are TRBV7-2 and TRBJ2-5; 9 bases agree with TRBD2. Sample: peripheral blood or thyroid tissue (not recorded which). This receptor was obtained from an adult man with Graves' disease, either hyperthyroidism or ophthalmopathy (not recorded which). The CDR3 DNA sequence: TGTGCCAGCAGCTCAACCGGGACTAGCTGGGAGACCCAGTACTTC. Its translation: CASSSTGTSWETQYF.